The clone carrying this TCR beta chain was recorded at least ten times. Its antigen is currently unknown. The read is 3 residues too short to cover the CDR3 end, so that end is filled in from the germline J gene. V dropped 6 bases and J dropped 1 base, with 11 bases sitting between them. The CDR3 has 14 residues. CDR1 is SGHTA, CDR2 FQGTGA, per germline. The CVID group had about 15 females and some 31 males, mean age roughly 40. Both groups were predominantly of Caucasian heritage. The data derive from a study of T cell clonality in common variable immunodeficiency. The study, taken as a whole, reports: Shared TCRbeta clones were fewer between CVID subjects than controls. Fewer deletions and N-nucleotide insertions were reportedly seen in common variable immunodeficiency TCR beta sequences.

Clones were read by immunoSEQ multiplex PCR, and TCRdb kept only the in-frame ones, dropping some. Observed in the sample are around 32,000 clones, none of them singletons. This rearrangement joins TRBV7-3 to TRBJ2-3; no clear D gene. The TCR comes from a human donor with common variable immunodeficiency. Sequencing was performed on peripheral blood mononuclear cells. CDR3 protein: CASRSGHRTDTQYF. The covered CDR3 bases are TGTGCCAGCAGGTCGGGTCACCGCACAGATACG.